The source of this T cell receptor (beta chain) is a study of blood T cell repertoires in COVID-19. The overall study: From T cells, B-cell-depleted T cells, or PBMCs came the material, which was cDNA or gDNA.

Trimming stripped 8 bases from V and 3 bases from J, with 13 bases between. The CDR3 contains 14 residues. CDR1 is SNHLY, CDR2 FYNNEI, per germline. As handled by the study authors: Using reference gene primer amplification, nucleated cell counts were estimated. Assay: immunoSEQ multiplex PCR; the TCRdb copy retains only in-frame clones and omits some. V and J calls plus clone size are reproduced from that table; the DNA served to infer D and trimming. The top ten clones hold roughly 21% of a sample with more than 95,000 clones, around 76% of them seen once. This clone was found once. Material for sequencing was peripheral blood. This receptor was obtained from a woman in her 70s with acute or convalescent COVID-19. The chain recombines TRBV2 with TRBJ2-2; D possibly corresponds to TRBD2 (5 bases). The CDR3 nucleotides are TGTGCCAGCCTGGACTTCTTGGACACCGGGGAGCTGTTTTTT. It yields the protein CASLDFLDTGELFF.